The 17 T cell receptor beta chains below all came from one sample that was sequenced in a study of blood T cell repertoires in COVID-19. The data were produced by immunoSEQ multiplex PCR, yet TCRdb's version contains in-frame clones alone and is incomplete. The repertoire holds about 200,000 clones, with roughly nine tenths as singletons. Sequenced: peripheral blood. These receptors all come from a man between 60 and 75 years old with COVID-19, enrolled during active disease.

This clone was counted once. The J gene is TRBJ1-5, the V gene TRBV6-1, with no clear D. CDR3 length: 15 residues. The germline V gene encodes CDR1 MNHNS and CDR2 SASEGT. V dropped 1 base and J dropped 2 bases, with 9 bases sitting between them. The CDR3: CASSEDYGGNQPQHF. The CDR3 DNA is TGTGCCAGCAGTGAAGACTACGGGGGCAATCAGCCCCAGCATTTT.

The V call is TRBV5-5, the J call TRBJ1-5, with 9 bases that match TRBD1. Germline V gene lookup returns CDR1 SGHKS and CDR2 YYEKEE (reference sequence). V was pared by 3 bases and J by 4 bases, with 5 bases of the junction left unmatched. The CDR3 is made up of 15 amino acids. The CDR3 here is CASSSVQGANQPQHF. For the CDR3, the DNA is TGTGCCAGCAGCTCCGTACAGGGGGCTAATCAGCCCCAGCATTTT.

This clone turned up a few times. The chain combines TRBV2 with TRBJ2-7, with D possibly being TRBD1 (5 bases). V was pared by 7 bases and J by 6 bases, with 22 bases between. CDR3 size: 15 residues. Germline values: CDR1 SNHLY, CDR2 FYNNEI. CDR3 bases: TGTGCCAGCACCGGACGCAGGGTAGGGCCCGGCGAGCAGTACTTC. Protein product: CASTGRRVGPGEQYF.

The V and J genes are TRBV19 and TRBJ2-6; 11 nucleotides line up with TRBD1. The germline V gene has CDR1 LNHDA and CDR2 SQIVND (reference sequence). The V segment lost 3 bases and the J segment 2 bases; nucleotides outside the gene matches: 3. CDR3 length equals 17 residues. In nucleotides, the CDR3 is TGTGCCAGTAGTATCAGGGGACAGGGGGCTGGGGCCAACGTCCTGACTTTC. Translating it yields CASSIRGQGAGANVLTF.

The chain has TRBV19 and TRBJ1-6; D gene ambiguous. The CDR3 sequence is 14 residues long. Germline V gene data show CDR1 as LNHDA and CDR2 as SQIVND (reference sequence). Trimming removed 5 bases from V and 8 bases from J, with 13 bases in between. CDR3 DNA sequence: TGTGCCAGTAGTTCCGGTCCTGCGGATTCACCCCTCCACTTT. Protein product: CASSSGPADSPLHF.

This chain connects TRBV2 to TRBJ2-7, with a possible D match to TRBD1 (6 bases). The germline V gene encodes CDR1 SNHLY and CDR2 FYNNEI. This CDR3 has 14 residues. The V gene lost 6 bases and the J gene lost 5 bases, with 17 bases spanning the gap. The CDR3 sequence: CASRDSGVNDEQYF. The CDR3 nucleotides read TGTGCCAGCAGGGATTCAGGGGTTAATGACGAGCAGTACTTC.

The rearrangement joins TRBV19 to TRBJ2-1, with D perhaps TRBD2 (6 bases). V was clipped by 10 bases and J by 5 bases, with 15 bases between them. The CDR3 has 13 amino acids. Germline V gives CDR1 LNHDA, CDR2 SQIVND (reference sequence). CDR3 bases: TGTGCCACCACGACTAGTTTCCACAATGAGCAGTTCTTC. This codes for CATTTSFHNEQFF.

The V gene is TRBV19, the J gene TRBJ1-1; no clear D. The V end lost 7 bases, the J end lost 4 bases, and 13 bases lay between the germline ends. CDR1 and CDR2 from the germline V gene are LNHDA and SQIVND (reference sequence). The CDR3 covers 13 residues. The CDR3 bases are TGTGCCAGTATCCTAAGACATTTCACTGAAGCTTTCTTT. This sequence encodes CASILRHFTEAFF.

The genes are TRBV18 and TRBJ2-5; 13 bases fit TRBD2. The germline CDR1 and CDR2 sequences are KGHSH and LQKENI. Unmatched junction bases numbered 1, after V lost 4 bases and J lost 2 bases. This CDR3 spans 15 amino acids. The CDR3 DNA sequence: TGTGCCAGCTCACGGACTAGCGGGAGACAAGAGACCCAGTACTTC. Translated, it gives CASSRTSGRQETQYF.

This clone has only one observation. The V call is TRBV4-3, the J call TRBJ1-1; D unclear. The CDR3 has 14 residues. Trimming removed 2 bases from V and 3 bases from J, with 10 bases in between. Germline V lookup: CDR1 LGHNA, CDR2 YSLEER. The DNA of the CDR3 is TGCGCCAGCAGCCAACAGGTTTTTGACACTGAAGCTTTCTTT. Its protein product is CASSQQVFDTEAFF.

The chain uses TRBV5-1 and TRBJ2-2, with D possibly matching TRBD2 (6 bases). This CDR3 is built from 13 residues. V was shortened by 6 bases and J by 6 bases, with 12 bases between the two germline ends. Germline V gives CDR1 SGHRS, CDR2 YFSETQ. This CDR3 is CASNLGLAGELFF. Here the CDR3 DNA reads TGCGCCAGCAATCTGGGACTTGCCGGGGAGCTGTTTTTT.

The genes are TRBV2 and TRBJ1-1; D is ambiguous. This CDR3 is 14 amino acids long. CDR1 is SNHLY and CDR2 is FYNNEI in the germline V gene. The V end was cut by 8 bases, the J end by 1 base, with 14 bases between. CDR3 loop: CASSHEAKNTEAFF. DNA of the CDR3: TGTGCCAGCTCCCACGAGGCCAAGAACACTGAAGCTTTCTTT. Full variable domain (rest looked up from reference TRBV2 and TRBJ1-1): EPEVTQTPSHQVTQMGQEVILRCVPISNHLYFYWYRQILGQKVEFLVSFYNNEISEKSEIFDDQFSVERPDGSNFTLKIRSTKLEDSAMYFCASSHEAKNTEAFFGQGTRLTVV.

CDR3 sequence (DNA): TGTGCCAGCAGCTTGGGACAGTACTATGGCTACACCTTC. Translation gives CASSLGQYYGYTF. The genes are TRBV5-4 and TRBJ1-2; TRBD1 might be the D (5 bases). This CDR3 comprises 13 residues. The V and J ends lost 0 bases and 3 bases respectively, with 6 bases between them. The V gene's germline CDR1 is SGHNT and CDR2 YYREEE (reference sequence).

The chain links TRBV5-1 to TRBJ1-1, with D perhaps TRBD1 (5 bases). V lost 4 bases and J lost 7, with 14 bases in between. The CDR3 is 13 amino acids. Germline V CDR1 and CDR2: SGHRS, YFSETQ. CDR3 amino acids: CASSPWGDSEAFF. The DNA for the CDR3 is TGCGCCAGCAGCCCCTGGGGCGACAGTGAAGCTTTCTTT.

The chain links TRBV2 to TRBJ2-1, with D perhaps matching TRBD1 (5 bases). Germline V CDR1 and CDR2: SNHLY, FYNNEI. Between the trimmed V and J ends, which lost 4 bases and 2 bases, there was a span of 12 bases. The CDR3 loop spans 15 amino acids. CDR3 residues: CASSGGGATYNEQFF. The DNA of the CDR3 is TGTGCCAGCAGTGGTGGTGGGGCCACCTACAATGAGCAGTTCTTC.

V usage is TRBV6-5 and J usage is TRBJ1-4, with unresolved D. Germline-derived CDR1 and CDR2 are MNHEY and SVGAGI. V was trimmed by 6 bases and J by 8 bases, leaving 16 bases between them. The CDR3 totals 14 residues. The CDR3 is CASRSGWGEEKLFF. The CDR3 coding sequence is TGTGCCAGCAGGTCGGGGTGGGGAGAAGAAAAACTGTTTTTT.

CDR3 sequence reads: CASSLWGHDSRGVNTGELFF. CDR3 coding DNA: TGCGCCAGCAGCTTGTGGGGACACGATTCAAGAGGGGTCAACACCGGGGAGCTGTTTTTT. V and J are TRBV5-1 and TRBJ2-2, with a weak D call TRBD1 (6 bases). The germline V gene encodes CDR1 SGHRS and CDR2 YFSETQ. The CDR3 has 20 residues. The V end lost 1 base, the J end lost 2 bases, and 24 bases lay between the germline ends.